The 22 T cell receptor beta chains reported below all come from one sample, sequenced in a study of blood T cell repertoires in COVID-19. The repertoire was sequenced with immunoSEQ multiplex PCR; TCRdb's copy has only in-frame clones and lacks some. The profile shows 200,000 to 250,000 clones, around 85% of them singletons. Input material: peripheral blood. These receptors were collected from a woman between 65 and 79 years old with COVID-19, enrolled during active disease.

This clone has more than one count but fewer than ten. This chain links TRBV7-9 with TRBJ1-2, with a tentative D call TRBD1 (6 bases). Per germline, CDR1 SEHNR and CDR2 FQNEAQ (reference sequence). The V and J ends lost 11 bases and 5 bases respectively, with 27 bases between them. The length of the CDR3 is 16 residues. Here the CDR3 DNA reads TGTGCCGTTTCTTCTGCGGGGGGCAGCCGATATTATGGCTACACCTTC. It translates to CAVSSAGGSRYYGYTF.

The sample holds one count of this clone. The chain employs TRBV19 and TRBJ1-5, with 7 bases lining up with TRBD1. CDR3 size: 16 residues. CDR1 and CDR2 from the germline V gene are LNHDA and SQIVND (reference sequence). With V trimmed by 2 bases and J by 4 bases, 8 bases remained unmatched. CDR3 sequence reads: CASSISPGTANQPQHF. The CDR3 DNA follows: TGTGCCAGTAGTATATCACCGGGGACAGCAAATCAGCCCCAGCATTTT.

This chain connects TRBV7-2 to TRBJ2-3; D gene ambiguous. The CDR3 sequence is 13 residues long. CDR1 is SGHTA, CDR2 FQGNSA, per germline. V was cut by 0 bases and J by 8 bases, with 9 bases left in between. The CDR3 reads CASSLAPGGTQYF. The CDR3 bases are TGTGCCAGCAGCTTAGCGCCGGGTGGTACGCAGTATTTT. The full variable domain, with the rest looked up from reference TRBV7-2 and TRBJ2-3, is GAGVSQSPSNKVTEKGKDVELRCDPISGHTALYWYRQSLGQGLEFLIYFQGNSAPDKSGLPSDRFSAERTGGSVSTLTIQRTQQEDSAVYLCASSLAPGGTQYFGPGTRLTVL.

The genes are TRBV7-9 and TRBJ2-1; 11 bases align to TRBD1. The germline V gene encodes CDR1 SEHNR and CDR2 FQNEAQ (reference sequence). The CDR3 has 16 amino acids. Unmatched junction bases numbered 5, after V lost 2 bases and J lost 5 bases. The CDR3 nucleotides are TGTGCCAGCAGCTTAAGGGACAGGGGGTCGGACAATGAGCAGTTCTTC. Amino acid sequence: CASSLRDRGSDNEQFF. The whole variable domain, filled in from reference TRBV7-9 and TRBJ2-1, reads DTGVSQNPRHKITKRGQNVTFRCDPISEHNRLYWYRQTLGQGPEFLTYFQNEAQLEKSRLLSDRFSAERPKGSFSTLEIQRTEQGDSAMYLCASSLRDRGSDNEQFFGPGTRLTVL.

The CDR3 DNA follows: TGTGCCAGCAGCGCCCGCGGACAGGTGTTAAACACTGAAGCTTTCTTT. This codes for CASSARGQVLNTEAFF. The chain recombines TRBV9 with TRBJ1-1; 7 bases are a match to TRBD1. This CDR3 is 16 amino acids long. Germline V lookup: CDR1 SGDLS, CDR2 YYNGEE. With V trimmed by 3 bases and J by 2 bases, 10 bases remained unmatched.

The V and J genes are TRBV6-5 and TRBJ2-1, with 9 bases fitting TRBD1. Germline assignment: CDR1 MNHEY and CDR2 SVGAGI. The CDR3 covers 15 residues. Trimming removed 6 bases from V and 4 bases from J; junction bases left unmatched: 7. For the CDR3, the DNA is TGTGCCAGCAGCGACGACAGGGGGTTATACAATGAGCAGTTCTTC. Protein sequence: CASSDDRGLYNEQFF.

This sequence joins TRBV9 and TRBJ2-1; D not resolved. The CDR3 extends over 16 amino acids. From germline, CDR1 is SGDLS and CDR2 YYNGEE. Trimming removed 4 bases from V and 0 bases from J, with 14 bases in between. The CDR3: CASSPRLGDSYNEQFF. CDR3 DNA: TGTGCCAGCAGCCCACGACTCGGAGACTCCTACAATGAGCAGTTCTTC.

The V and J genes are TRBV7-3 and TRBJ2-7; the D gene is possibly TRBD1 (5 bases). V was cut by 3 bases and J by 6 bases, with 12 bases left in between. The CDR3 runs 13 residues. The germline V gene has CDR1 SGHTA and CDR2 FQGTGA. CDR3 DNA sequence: TGTGCCAGCAGCTTCTCAGGGTTGGGCGAGCAGTACTTC. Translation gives CASSFSGLGEQYF. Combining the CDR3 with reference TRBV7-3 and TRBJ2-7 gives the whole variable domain GAGVSQTPSNKVTEKGKYVELRCDPISGHTALYWYRQSLGQGPEFLIYFQGTGAADDSGLPNDRFFAVRPEGSVSTLKIQRTERGDSAVYLCASSFSGLGEQYFGPGTRLTVT.

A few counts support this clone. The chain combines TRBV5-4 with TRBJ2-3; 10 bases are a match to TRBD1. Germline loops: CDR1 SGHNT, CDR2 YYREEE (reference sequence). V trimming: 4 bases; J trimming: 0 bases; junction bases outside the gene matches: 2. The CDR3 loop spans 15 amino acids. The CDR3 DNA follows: TGTGCCAGCAGCCTGACAGGGGGCAGCACAGATACGCAGTATTTT. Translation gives CASSLTGGSTDTQYF.

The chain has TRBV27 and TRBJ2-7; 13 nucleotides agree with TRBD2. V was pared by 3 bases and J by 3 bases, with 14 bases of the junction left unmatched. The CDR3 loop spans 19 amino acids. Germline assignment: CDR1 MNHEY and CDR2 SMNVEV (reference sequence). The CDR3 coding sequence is TGTGCCAGCAGTTTTGAGGGGGGGGTTGGACTAGCGGGAGACTACGAGCAGTACTTC. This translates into CASSFEGGVGLAGDYEQYF.

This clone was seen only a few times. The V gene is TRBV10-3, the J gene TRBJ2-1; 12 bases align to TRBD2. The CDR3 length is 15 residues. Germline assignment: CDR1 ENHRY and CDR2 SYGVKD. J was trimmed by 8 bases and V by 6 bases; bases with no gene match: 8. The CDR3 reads CAIRGTSGPRDEQFF. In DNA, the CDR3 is TGTGCCATCAGGGGGACTAGCGGGCCTAGGGATGAGCAGTTCTTC.

The CDR3 is CASSLIGTPGGYGYTF. CDR3 coding DNA: TGTGCCAGCAGTTTGATCGGGACTCCGGGGGGTTATGGCTACACCTTC. The chain carries TRBV28 and TRBJ1-2, with D perhaps matching TRBD1 (5 bases). This CDR3 region has 16 residues. Trimming removed 3 bases at V and 5 bases at J, with 19 bases between. The germline V gene encodes CDR1 MDHEN and CDR2 SYDVKM.

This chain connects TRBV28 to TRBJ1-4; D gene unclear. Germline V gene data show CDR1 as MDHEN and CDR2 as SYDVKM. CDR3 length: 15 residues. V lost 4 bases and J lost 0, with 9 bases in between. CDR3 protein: CASSSRGATNEKLFF. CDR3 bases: TGTGCCAGCAGTTCAAGAGGTGCAACTAATGAAAAACTGTTTTTT.

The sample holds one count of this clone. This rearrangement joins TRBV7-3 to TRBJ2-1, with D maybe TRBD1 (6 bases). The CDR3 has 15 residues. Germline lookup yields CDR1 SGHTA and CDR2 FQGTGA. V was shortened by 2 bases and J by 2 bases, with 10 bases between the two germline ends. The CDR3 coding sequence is TGTGCCAGCAGCTTAGAAACAGGGCCCTACAATGAGCAGTTCTTC. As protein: CASSLETGPYNEQFF.

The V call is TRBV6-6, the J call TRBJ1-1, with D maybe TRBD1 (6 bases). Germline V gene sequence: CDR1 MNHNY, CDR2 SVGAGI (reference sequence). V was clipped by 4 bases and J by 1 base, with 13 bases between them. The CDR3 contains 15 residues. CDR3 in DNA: TGTGCCAGCAGTTTAAGGGGGACGGCGAACACTGAAGCTTTCTTT. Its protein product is CASSLRGTANTEAFF.

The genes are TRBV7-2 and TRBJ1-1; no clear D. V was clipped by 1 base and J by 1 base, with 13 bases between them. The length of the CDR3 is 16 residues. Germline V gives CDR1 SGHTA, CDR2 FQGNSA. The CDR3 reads CASSLGPNAENTEAFF. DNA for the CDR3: TGTGCCAGCAGCTTAGGGCCGAACGCGGAGAACACTGAAGCTTTCTTT.

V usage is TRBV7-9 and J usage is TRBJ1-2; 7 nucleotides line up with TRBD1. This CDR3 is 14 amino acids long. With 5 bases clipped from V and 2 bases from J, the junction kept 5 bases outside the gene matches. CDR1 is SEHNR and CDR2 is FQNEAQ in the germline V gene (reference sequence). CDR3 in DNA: TGTGCCAGCAGCCCCGGACAGGCCAACTATGGCTACACCTTC. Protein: CASSPGQANYGYTF.

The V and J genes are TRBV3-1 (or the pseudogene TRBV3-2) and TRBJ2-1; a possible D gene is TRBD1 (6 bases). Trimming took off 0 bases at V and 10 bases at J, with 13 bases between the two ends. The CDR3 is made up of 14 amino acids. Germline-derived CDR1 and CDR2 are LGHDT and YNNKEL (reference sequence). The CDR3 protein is CASSQEGSTGEQFF. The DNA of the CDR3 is TGTGCCAGCAGCCAAGAGGGTTCGACAGGAGAGCAGTTCTTC.

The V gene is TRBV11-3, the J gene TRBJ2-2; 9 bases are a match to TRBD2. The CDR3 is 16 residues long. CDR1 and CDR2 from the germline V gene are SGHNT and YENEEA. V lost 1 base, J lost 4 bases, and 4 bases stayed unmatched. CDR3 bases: TGTGCCAGCAGCTTAGTAGCGGGGGAAGGCACCGGGGAGCTGTTTTTT. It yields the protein CASSLVAGEGTGELFF. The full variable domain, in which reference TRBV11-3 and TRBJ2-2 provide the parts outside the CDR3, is EAGVVQSPRYKIIEKKQPVAFWCNPISGHNTLYWYLQNLGQGPELLIRYENEEAVDDSQLPKDRFSAERLKGVDSTLKIQPAELGDSAVYLCASSLVAGEGTGELFFGEGSRLTVL.

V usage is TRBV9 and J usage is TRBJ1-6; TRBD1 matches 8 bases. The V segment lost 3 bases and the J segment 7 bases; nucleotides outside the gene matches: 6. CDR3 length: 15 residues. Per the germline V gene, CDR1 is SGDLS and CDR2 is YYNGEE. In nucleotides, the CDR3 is TGTGCCAGCAGCGGACCCCAGGGGGCGAATTCACCCCTCCACTTT. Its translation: CASSGPQGANSPLHF.

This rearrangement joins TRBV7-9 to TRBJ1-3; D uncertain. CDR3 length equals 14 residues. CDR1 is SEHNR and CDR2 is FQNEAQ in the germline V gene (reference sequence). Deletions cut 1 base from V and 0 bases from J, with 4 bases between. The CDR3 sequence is CASSLGASGNTIYF. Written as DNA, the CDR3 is TGTGCCAGCAGCTTAGGGGCCTCTGGAAACACCATATATTTT.

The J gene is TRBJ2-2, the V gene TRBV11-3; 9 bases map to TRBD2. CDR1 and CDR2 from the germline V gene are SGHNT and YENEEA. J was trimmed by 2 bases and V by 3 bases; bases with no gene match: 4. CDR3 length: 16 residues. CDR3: CASSFEAGGNTGELFF. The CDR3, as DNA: TGTGCCAGCAGCTTCGAAGCGGGGGGAAACACCGGGGAGCTGTTTTTT. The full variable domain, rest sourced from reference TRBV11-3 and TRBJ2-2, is EAGVVQSPRYKIIEKKQPVAFWCNPISGHNTLYWYLQNLGQGPELLIRYENEEAVDDSQLPKDRFSAERLKGVDSTLKIQPAELGDSAVYLCASSFEAGGNTGELFFGEGSRLTVL.